Below are 17 T cell receptor beta chains sequenced from a single sample in a study of OX40 agonist ivuxolimab in advanced cancers. Produced via immunoSEQ multiplex PCR; TCRdb's table is partial and in-frame only. The data contain 50,000 to 75,000 clones, about 86% of them singletons. The input for sequencing was CD4+ or CD8+ T cells sorted from blood, taken in a trial of the OX40 agonist ivuxolimab. Receptors were obtained from an adult with an advanced solid tumor such as melanoma, head and neck, liver or kidney cancer.

The chain has TRBV7-2 and TRBJ2-5, with 8 bases lining up with TRBD1. The CDR3 spans 14 residues. Germline CDR1 SGHTA, CDR2 FQGNSA. The V and J ends lost 5 bases and 5 bases, in that order; junction bases with no gene match: 7. This chain's CDR3 is CASSGQGLGETQYF. CDR3 DNA sequence: TGTGCCAGCAGCGGACAGGGTTTGGGGGAGACCCAGTACTTC.

This clone appeared a single time. This chain links TRBV15 with TRBJ2-7; D is uncertain. The V and J ends lost 0 bases and 4 bases respectively, with 13 bases between them. The CDR3 is 15 amino acids. Germline CDR1 reads LNHNV; CDR2 reads YYDKDF (reference sequence). CDR3 sequence reads: CATSRDNSASYEQYF. The CDR3 DNA reads TGTGCCACCAGCAGAGATAATTCGGCTAGTTACGAGCAGTACTTC.

This sequence joins TRBV5-1 and TRBJ1-1, with D possibly matching TRBD1 (6 bases). V gave up 0 bases and J gave up 3 bases, with 18 bases separating them. CDR1 SGHRS and CDR2 YFSETQ come from the germline V gene. The CDR3 is made up of 17 amino acids. DNA for the CDR3: TGCGCCAGCAGCTTGGGTGCGGGGGGCCCACGGGACACTGAAGCTTTCTTT. It specifies CASSLGAGGPRDTEAFF. The entire variable domain, with the rest obtained from reference TRBV5-1 and TRBJ1-1, is as follows: KAGVTQTPRYLIKTRGQQVTLSCSPISGHRSVSWYQQTPGQGLQFLFEYFSETQRNKGNFPGRFSGRQFSNSRSEMNVSTLELGDSALYLCASSLGAGGPRDTEAFFGQGTRLTVV.

The chain employs TRBV15 and TRBJ2-5; a weak D match, TRBD2 (5 bases). This CDR3 has 15 residues. Trimming shortened V by 8 bases and J by 3 bases, and 19 bases separated the two germline ends. Looked up from germline, CDR1 is LNHNV and CDR2 is YYDKDF (reference sequence). DNA of the CDR3: TGTGCCACCTCTATAGGAGGCGCGTCGGAAGAGACCCAGTACTTC. Translated: CATSIGGASEETQYF.

The chain recombines TRBV5-4 with TRBJ1-4; no clear D. Looked up from germline, CDR1 is SGHNT and CDR2 is YYREEE (reference sequence). The V gene lost 2 bases and the J gene lost 5 bases, with 7 bases spanning the gap. This CDR3 region has 13 residues. CDR3 nucleotide sequence: TGTGCCAGCAGCTTCCAGGCGAATGAAAAACTGTTTTTT. This sequence encodes CASSFQANEKLFF. Looking up the rest from reference TRBV5-4 and TRBJ1-4 gives the full variable domain: ETGVTQSPTHLIKTRGQQVTLRCSSQSGHNTVSWYQQALGQGPQFIFQYYREEENGRGNFPPRFSGLQFPNYSSELNVNALELDDSALYLCASSFQANEKLFFGSGTQLSVL.

V and J are TRBV19 and TRBJ1-6; D is uncertain. Trimming removed 4 bases from V and 5 bases from J, with 12 bases in between. The CDR3 totals 15 residues. Germline V CDR1 and CDR2: LNHDA, SQIVND (reference sequence). The CDR3 protein is CASSTGQPNNSPLHF. The CDR3 DNA sequence: TGTGCCAGTAGTACGGGCCAGCCCAATAATTCACCCCTCCACTTT.

This clone has only one observation. CDR3 loop: CASSRGTSGYNEQFF. The CDR3 region has the DNA TGTGCCAGCAGCCGCGGGACTAGCGGGTACAATGAGCAGTTCTTC. This chain links TRBV7-8 with TRBJ2-1; 12 nucleotides line up with TRBD2. The CDR3 sequence is 15 residues long. The germline CDR1 and CDR2 sequences are SGHVS and FQNEAQ. With 5 bases clipped from V and 4 bases from J, the junction kept 3 bases outside the gene matches.

The chain carries TRBV18 and TRBJ1-3; 9 nucleotides align to TRBD1. There are 16 residues in the CDR3. The junction had 4 bases not matched to a gene; V was cut back by 2 bases and J by 2 bases. Germline assignment: CDR1 KGHSH and CDR2 LQKENI. The CDR3 loop reads CASSPGTGYPGNTIYF. For the CDR3, the DNA is TGTGCCAGCTCACCAGGGACAGGGTATCCTGGAAACACCATATATTTT.

This clone was recorded a few times. Written as DNA, the CDR3 is TGTGCCAGCAGAGGGACAGGGGATGCGAGCTATGGCTACACCTTC. Translated: CASRGTGDASYGYTF. This chain connects TRBV7-2 to TRBJ1-2, with 10 bases identical to TRBD1. Germline CDR1 and CDR2: SGHTA and FQGNSA. The V and J ends lost 6 bases and 4 bases, in that order; junction bases with no gene match: 8. CDR3 length equals 15 residues.

In its sample, this clone was seen once. This chain connects TRBV10-3 to TRBJ2-7; D remains ambiguous. The germline V gene has CDR1 ENHRY and CDR2 SYGVKD. With 0 bases removed from V and 2 bases from J, the gap between germline ends came to 8 bases. This CDR3 comprises 14 residues. This chain's CDR3 is CAISESRHTYEQYF. The CDR3 region has the DNA TGTGCCATCAGTGAGTCTAGGCACACCTACGAGCAGTACTTC.

This chain connects TRBV5-4 to TRBJ2-3, with TRBD2 matching 12 bases. This CDR3 region has 16 residues. Germline trimming cut 4 bases from V and 2 bases from J; bases unmatched to any gene: 5. Germline loops: CDR1 SGHNT, CDR2 YYREEE (reference sequence). CDR3 sequence: CASSTGLAGSTDTQYF. The CDR3, as DNA: TGTGCCAGCAGCACCGGACTAGCGGGGTCCACAGATACGCAGTATTTT.

V gene TRBV15 combines with J gene TRBJ2-5; D gene unclear. V gave up 1 base and J gave up 3 bases, with 6 bases separating them. This CDR3 contains 13 residues. Germline V gives CDR1 LNHNV, CDR2 YYDKDF (reference sequence). This CDR3 reads CATSRGPEETQYF. The CDR3 DNA sequence: TGTGCCACCAGCAGAGGTCCCGAAGAGACCCAGTACTTC.

This clone was seen just once. At one of its ends the junction is not consistent with the germline gene, which may arise from a read error. This chain uses TRBV7-8 with TRBJ2-2, with 10 nucleotides matching TRBD1. The CDR3 is 18 amino acids. The V gene's germline CDR1 is SGHVS and CDR2 FQNEAQ. The CDR3 loop is CASSVAGTGAVNTGELFF. The CDR3 bases are TGTGCCAGCAGCGTAGCCGGGACAGGGGCGGTAAACACCGGGGAGCTGTTTTTT.

This clone was detected a few times. V and J are TRBV4-1 and TRBJ2-1; TRBD2 matches 9 bases. J gave up 4 bases and V 3 bases, and 13 bases lay outside the gene matches. In germline, CDR1 is MGHRA, CDR2 YSYEKL. CDR3 size: 18 residues. CDR3 sequence reads: CASSHFLASSGIYNEQFF. For the CDR3, the DNA is TGCGCCAGCAGCCATTTTTTAGCCTCTAGCGGGATTTACAATGAGCAGTTCTTC.

Turning to this clone: The identical CDR3 is also encoded by other nucleotide sequences in the sample. The chain combines TRBV5-1 with TRBJ2-5, with D unresolved. With 2 bases removed from V and 3 bases from J, the gap between germline ends came to 2 bases. The CDR3 runs 11 residues. The germline CDR1 and CDR2 sequences are SGHRS and YFSETQ. DNA for the CDR3: TGCGCCAGCAGCTTAGAAGAGACCCAGTACTTC. This translates into CASSLEETQYF.

The CDR3 bases are TGTGCCAGTAGTATTAAGGGCGGGAGGATGGCCGGGGAGCTGTTTTTT. This translates into CASSIKGGRMAGELFF. The chain is built from TRBV19 and TRBJ2-2; 8 nucleotides agree with TRBD2. Trimming at V came to 3 bases and at J to 6 bases, leaving 9 bases not matched to a gene. Germline V gene sequence: CDR1 LNHDA, CDR2 SQIVND (reference sequence). This CDR3 region has 16 residues.

This chain connects TRBV4-3 to TRBJ1-5; no definite D call. The V end was cut by 0 bases, the J end by 0 bases, with 9 bases between. CDR3 length equals 16 residues. Per germline, CDR1 LGHNA and CDR2 YSLEER. CDR3 coding DNA: TGCGCCAGCAGCCAAGATTTCGTAGGTAGCAATCAGCCCCAGCATTTT. As protein: CASSQDFVGSNQPQHF.